Sequencing of this T cell receptor (beta chain) was carried out in a study of T cell responses to AZD1222 COVID-19 vaccine. As for this clone: No antigen is known for it.

There are 13 residues in the CDR3. Trimming shortened V by 4 bases and J by 0 bases, and 6 bases separated the two germline ends. TCRdb keeps only in-frame clones here, not all; method: immunoSEQ multiplex PCR. The table includes 70,000 to 90,000 clones, under 90% detected once. Whole-study findings and limits: Repertoire collection took place solely once the T cell response had peaked.

The source of this sequence is an adult in good health. This chain joins TRBV12-3 or TRBV12-4 and TRBJ1-2; no firm D call. The sample here was peripheral blood, taken on day 0 of AZD1222 vaccination. CDR3 sequence: CASSSIPNYGYTF. CDR3 nucleotides: TGTGCCAGCAGTTCAATCCCTAACTATGGCTACACCTTC.